This is a list of T cell receptor beta chains from one sample in a study of T cells in Graves' hyperthyroidism and ophthalmopathy. MiXCR was run by TCRdb on the multiplex PCR reads, yielding one entry per CDR3 protein. This repertoire shows fewer than 350,000 distinct CDR3 sequences, roughly 20% found once; its top ten account for roughly 40%. The sample comprised blood. The receptors here all came from a man between 50 and 59 years old with Graves' ophthalmopathy. Both conserved end residues are part of each CDR3. D genes are given only for firm matches. Size values are once, few and many counts, or a class for expanded clones, and some rows have none.

clone_size j_call d_call v_call cdr3_aa cdr3_nt
many TRBJ2-7 TRBD1 TRBV29-1 CSVEGQSYEQYF TGCAGCGTTGAGGGACAGAGCTACGAGCAGTACTTC
. TRBJ1-4 . TRBV7-9 CASSLNRQSIEKLFF TGTGCCAGCAGCTTAAATAGACAGTCCATTGAAAAACTGTTTTTT
few TRBJ1-5 TRBD1 TRBV28 CASSLYTGGRQPQHF TGTGCCAGCAGTTTATATACAGGGGGCAGGCAGCCCCAGCATTTT
. TRBJ1-6 TRBD1 TRBV27 CASSFRDSKKASPLHF TGTGCCAGCAGTTTCCGGGACAGTAAAAAAGCTTCACCCCTCCACTTT
few TRBJ2-1 . TRBV20-1 CSALVAQRGEQFF TGCAGTGCTCTAGTGGCTCAAAGAGGTGAGCAGTTCTTC
many TRBJ2-1 TRBD2 TRBV7-2 CASSLKASGSGVSYNEQFF TGTGCCAGCAGCTTGAAGGCGAGCGGGAGCGGTGTTTCCTACAATGAGCAGTTCTTC
. TRBJ1-2 . TRBV6-1 CASSEPGQANYGYTF TGTGCCAGCAGTGAACCAGGGCAGGCTAACTATGGCTACACCTTC
few TRBJ2-7 . TRBV7-8 CASSLSGDYEQYF TGTGCCAGCAGCCTATCAGGGGACTACGAGCAGTACTTC
. TRBJ2-7 TRBD2 TRBV7-2 CASTTSVQREYEQYF TGTGCCAGCACCACATCCGTCCAGCGGGAATACGAGCAGTACTTC
. TRBJ1-2 TRBD1 TRBV12-3/TRBV12-4 CASSFRTGGVGDGYTF TGTGCCAGCAGTTTTCGGACAGGGGGCGTAGGGGATGGCTACACCTTC
. TRBJ2-7 TRBD1 TRBV13 CASSFPDRASYEQYF TGTGCCAGCAGCTTCCCGGACAGGGCGTCCTACGAGCAGTACTTC
. TRBJ2-7 . TRBV10-2 CASSVTGTPSYEQYF TGCGCCAGCAGCGTAACCGGGACTCCTTCCTACGAGCAGTACTTC
many TRBJ2-5 . TRBV20-1 CSASRTATFQETQYF TGCAGTGCTAGCCGGACAGCGACATTTCAAGAGACCCAGTACTTC
few TRBJ2-3 TRBD1 TRBV9 CASSQTGTGIADTQYF TGTGCCAGCAGCCAGACCGGGACAGGGATAGCAGATACGCAGTATTTT
. TRBJ2-7 TRBD2 TRBV20-1 CSASGASGSYEQYF TGCAGTGCCAGTGGGGCTAGCGGGAGCTACGAGCAGTACTTC
few TRBJ1-5 . TRBV12-3/TRBV12-4 CASSLVEGRQPQHF TGTGCCAGCAGTTTAGTGGAGGGTAGGCAGCCCCAGCATTTT
. TRBJ1-2 . TRBV15 CATSRGGGFGYTF TGTGCCACCAGCAGGGGGGGAGGTTTTGGCTACACCTTC
. TRBJ2-3 . TRBV24-1 CATSDLLSTDTQYF TGTGCCACCAGTGATTTGCTCAGCACAGATACGCAGTATTTT
. TRBJ2-2 . TRBV5-1 CASSLRWNTGELFF TGCGCCAGCAGCTTGAGATGGAACACCGGGGAGCTGTTTTTT
. TRBJ1-5 . TRBV2 CASRGRRNSNQPQHF TGTGCCAGCAGGGGACGGAGAAACAGCAATCAGCCCCAGCATTTT
. TRBJ2-2 . TRBV9 CASSFGAGTGELFF TGTGCCAGCAGCTTTGGGGCGGGCACCGGGGAGCTGTTTTTT
few TRBJ2-7 . TRBV7-2 CASSRERREYEQYF TGTGCCAGCAGCCGGGAGCGGAGAGAGTACGAGCAGTACTTC
. TRBJ1-2 TRBD1 TRBV28 CASSRGIGGNYGYTF TGTGCCAGCAGTCGGGGAATAGGGGGCAACTATGGCTACACCTTC
many TRBJ1-1 TRBD1 TRBV5-5 CASYPRGLNTEAFF TGTGCCAGCTACCCCAGGGGGCTGAACACTGAAGCTTTCTTT
. TRBJ2-7 . TRBV29-1 CSVQPGSDEQYF TGCAGCGTTCAGCCAGGGAGCGACGAGCAGTACTTC
. TRBJ2-2 . TRBV6-1 CATYEQGNTGELFF TGTGCCACATACGAGCAGGGTAACACCGGGGAGCTGTTTTTT
. TRBJ2-3 TRBD2 TRBV9 CASSVFGGRGDTQYF TGTGCCAGCAGCGTATTTGGCGGGAGGGGAGATACGCAGTATTTT
few TRBJ1-6 . TRBV28 CASSHSYNSPLHF TGTGCCAGCAGTCACTCCTATAATTCACCCCTCCACTTT
. TRBJ2-2 TRBD1 TRBV20-1 CSARIRTGGIGELFF TGCAGTGCTAGAATTCGGACAGGGGGTATCGGGGAGCTGTTTTTT
. TRBJ1-2 . TRBV9 CASSVRDGMVTF TGTGCCAGCAGCGTCCGGGACGGTATGGTCACCTTC
few TRBJ1-1 . TRBV7-2 CASSLLLARDTEAFF TGTGCCAGCAGCTTACTTCTGGCACGTGACACTGAAGCTTTCTTT
. TRBJ2-7 . TRBV11-3 CASSIAGYSYEQYF TGTGCCAGCAGTATTGCAGGATACTCCTACGAGCAGTACTTC
many TRBJ1-1 . TRBV27 CASSLRSNTEAFF TGTGCCAGCAGTTTACGGAGTAACACTGAAGCTTTCTTT
. TRBJ2-2 TRBD2 TRBV18 CASSLIAGRNTGELFF TGTGCCAGCTCACTGATAGCGGGTCGGAACACCGGGGAGCTGTTTTTT
. TRBJ2-7 . TRBV10-1 CASSESPGGLVEQYF TGCGCCAGCAGTGAGTCGCCCGGGGGTTTAGTCGAGCAGTACTTC
many TRBJ2-1 TRBD2 TRBV5-1 CASSFSSGINNEQFF TGCGCCAGCAGCTTCTCTAGCGGGATTAACAATGAGCAGTTCTTC
many TRBJ2-1 TRBD2 TRBV24-1 CATSERLAGRYNEQFF TGTGCCACCAGTGAAAGACTAGCGGGCCGCTACAATGAGCAGTTCTTC
many TRBJ2-7 . TRBV6-2/TRBV6-3 CASGYEQYF TGTGCCAGCGGGTACGAGCAGTACTTC
many TRBJ2-5 . TRBV11-2 CASSEKGREETQYF TGTGCCAGCAGCGAAAAGGGCAGGGAAGAGACCCAGTACTTC
few TRBJ1-1 . TRBV7-9 CASNQGRRTEAFF TGTGCCAGCAACCAGGGGCGACGAACTGAAGCTTTCTTT